The 26 T cell receptor beta chains listed next were all sequenced from one sample in a study of shared clonotypes between healthy human individuals. CD45RO-negative CD8 cells positively selected for CCR7 made up the naive population, which excluded terminally differentiated effector memory CD45RA+ cells. TCRdb's copy holds only in-frame clones and misses some; the assay was immunoSEQ multiplex PCR. Of about 1.9 million clones listed, about 94% are singletons. Sequences were obtained from naive CD8+ T cells from PBMCs. The receptors stem from a young man in good health. Some clones in this sample may be carry-over from other donors' samples.

The DNA for the CDR3 is TGTGCCAGCAGCTACGCCGGGGCAGCCTACGAGCAGTACTTC. Its translation: CASSYAGAAYEQYF. The genes are TRBV27 and TRBJ2-7; tentatively, D is TRBD1 or TRBD2 (5 bases each). CDR1 is MNHEY, CDR2 SMNVEV, per germline (reference sequence). V lost 6 bases and J 2 bases, leaving 14 bases between the germline ends. The CDR3 totals 14 residues.

V usage is TRBV29-1 and J usage is TRBJ2-1; TRBD2 matches at 7 bases. Germline V gene sequence: CDR1 SQVTM, CDR2 ANQGSEA. Trimming at V came to 5 bases and at J to 7 bases, leaving 14 bases not matched to a gene. The CDR3 sequence is 15 residues long. In DNA form, the CDR3 reads TGCAGCGTTCGGAAGCGGGACCAGCCAGATAATGAGCAGTTCTTC. This gives the protein CSVRKRDQPDNEQFF.

The rearrangement uses TRBV19 and TRBJ2-1; D might be TRBD2 (6 bases). V dropped 4 bases and J dropped 3 bases, with 19 bases sitting between them. The CDR3 runs to 17 residues. Looked up from germline, CDR1 is LNHDA and CDR2 is SQIVND (reference sequence). CDR3 region: CASSRAARDHRYNEQFF. The CDR3, as DNA: TGTGCCAGTAGTAGAGCGGCGCGGGATCACCGCTACAATGAGCAGTTCTTC.

Only one count was recorded for this clone. V usage is TRBV27 and J usage is TRBJ2-7; 10 bases are a match to TRBD2. The CDR3 sequence is 16 residues long. Germline V gene lookup returns CDR1 MNHEY and CDR2 SMNVEV (reference sequence). The trim removed 0 bases at V and 4 bases at J, leaving 6 bases unmatched. The CDR3 bases are TGTGCCAGCAGTTTATCTGCGGGACTAGCGAGTTACGAGCAGTACTTC. This encodes CASSLSAGLASYEQYF.

The J gene is TRBJ2-7, the V gene TRBV7-2; D may be TRBD1 (6 bases). V gave up 3 bases and J gave up 3 bases, with 15 bases separating them. Per the germline V gene, CDR1 is SGHTA and CDR2 is FQGNSA. The CDR3 has 15 residues. The CDR3 reads CASSLGIGQIYEQYF. The CDR3 DNA reads TGTGCCAGCAGCTTGGGAATCGGACAGATCTACGAGCAGTACTTC.

The genes are TRBV4-1 and TRBJ2-3; TRBD2 agrees at 9 bases. CDR1 MGHRA and CDR2 YSYEKL come from the germline V gene. This CDR3 contains 16 residues. V lost 2 bases to trimming and J lost 8 bases; unmatched junction nucleotides: 11. CDR3 in amino acids: CASSQKSGRTGGTQYF. DNA for the CDR3: TGCGCCAGCAGCCAAAAGAGCGGGAGGACGGGGGGTACGCAGTATTTT.

The V call is TRBV2, the J call TRBJ1-1; no clear D. Germline V gene lookup returns CDR1 SNHLY and CDR2 FYNNEI. The CDR3 covers 12 residues. V lost 7 bases and J lost 0, with 6 bases in between. The CDR3 here is CASIWLNTEAFF. The CDR3 DNA is TGTGCCAGCATTTGGTTGAACACTGAAGCTTTCTTT.

For the CDR3, the DNA is TGTGCCAGCAGCACCGGGGGTTCCTACGAGCAGTACTTC. Translation gives CASSTGGSYEQYF. This chain links TRBV9 with TRBJ2-7, with D perhaps matching TRBD2 (6 bases). Germline V gene lookup returns CDR1 SGDLS and CDR2 YYNGEE. This CDR3 contains 13 residues. Trimming stripped 4 bases from V and 1 base from J, with 9 bases between.

A single count supports this clone. The genes are TRBV19 and TRBJ2-7; a possible D gene is TRBD1 (6 bases). The germline gives CDR1 LNHDA, CDR2 SQIVND (reference sequence). Trimming stripped 5 bases from V and 4 bases from J, with 15 bases between. The CDR3 runs 14 residues. DNA of the CDR3: TGTGCCAGTAGTCAGAGGACAGAAAGGTACGAGCAGTACTTC. This encodes CASSQRTERYEQYF.

The chain is built from TRBV28 and TRBJ2-7; TRBD2 matches 7 bases. V shed 3 bases and J 1 base; nucleotides not matched to a gene: 6. CDR1 is MDHEN, CDR2 SYDVKM, per germline. This CDR3 has 15 residues. CDR3 coding DNA: TGTGCCAGCAGTTTTCTGACTAGCCGATCCTACGAGCAGTACTTC. Its translation: CASSFLTSRSYEQYF.

V usage is TRBV7-8 and J usage is TRBJ1-5; D might be TRBD1 (5 bases). This CDR3 contains 15 residues. Germline V CDR1 and CDR2: SGHVS, FQNEAQ. V was trimmed by 5 bases and J by 9 bases, leaving 20 bases between them. This chain's CDR3 is CASSANGAGAGPQHF. The DNA of the CDR3 is TGTGCCAGCAGCGCCAATGGGGCAGGCGCGGGGCCCCAGCATTTT.

The chain recombines TRBV9 with TRBJ1-2; D gene ambiguous. Germline assignment: CDR1 SGDLS and CDR2 YYNGEE. V lost 2 bases and J lost 8, with 13 bases in between. The CDR3 totals 13 residues. As DNA, the CDR3 is TGTGCCAGCAGCGTTAGTCCCCCGAGGGGCTACACCTTC. Translation gives CASSVSPPRGYTF.

V is TRBV7-9 and J is TRBJ2-4, with D unresolved. Deletions cut 1 base from V and 7 bases from J, with 11 bases between. The CDR3 contains 14 residues. Germline V gene data show CDR1 as SEHNR and CDR2 as FQNEAQ (reference sequence). CDR3 nucleotide sequence: TGTGCCAGCAGCTTAGTCTTCGGCGGCAACATTCAGTACTTC. It is translated as CASSLVFGGNIQYF.

Concerning this clone: At one end, the junction sequence differs from germline, possibly due to a read error. The J gene is TRBJ2-1, the V gene TRBV6-1; D unclear. The CDR3 is 12 amino acids. Germline values: CDR1 MNHNS, CDR2 SASEGT. CDR3: CASTDSGNEQFF. DNA for the CDR3: TGTGCTAGCACGGATTCAGGCAATGAGCAGTTCTTC.

This chain uses TRBV7-9 with TRBJ2-7, with D tentatively TRBD1 (6 bases). In germline, CDR1 is SEHNR, CDR2 FQNEAQ (reference sequence). Deletions cut 11 bases from V and 0 bases from J, with 14 bases between. The CDR3 has 13 amino acids. CDR3 coding DNA: TGTGCCGTCAGGGGATCCAGCTCCTACGAGCAGTACTTC. It codes for CAVRGSSSYEQYF.

The chain recombines TRBV5-1 with TRBJ2-1, with 9 bases lining up with TRBD2. The CDR3 is 17 amino acids. J lost 4 bases, V lost 0 bases, and 8 bases had no gene match. Germline V gives CDR1 SGHRS, CDR2 YFSETQ. CDR3 sequence: CASSLADAGGPYNEQFF. CDR3 nucleotide sequence: TGCGCCAGCAGCTTGGCCGATGCGGGAGGGCCATACAATGAGCAGTTCTTC.

The rearrangement links TRBV11-2 to TRBJ2-1, with D perhaps being TRBD1 or TRBD2 (6 bases each). The V end lost 5 bases, the J end lost 8 bases, and 10 bases lay between the germline ends. Germline CDR1 SGHAT, CDR2 FQNNGV. CDR3 length: 12 amino acids. CDR3 sequence (DNA): TGTGCCAGCAGCACGGGGGCGCATGAGCAGTTCTTC. Encoded protein: CASSTGAHEQFF.

J is TRBJ1-4 and V is TRBV11-2; D is undetermined. V shed 2 bases and J shed 12 bases, with 13 bases lying between them. The germline V gene encodes CDR1 SGHAT and CDR2 FQNNGV. This CDR3 is built from 13 residues. CDR3 amino acids: CASSLLVARELFF. The CDR3 nucleotides are TGTGCCAGCAGCTTACTCGTGGCGCGGGAACTGTTTTTT.

This chain connects TRBV7-8 to TRBJ2-1, with 10 bases matching TRBD2. The CDR3 is 18 residues long. Germline V gives CDR1 SGHVS, CDR2 FQNEAQ. V dropped 5 bases and J dropped 4; count of bases not matched to a gene: 14. The CDR3 spells CASSRPDSGRPRYNEQFF. CDR3 bases: TGTGCCAGCAGCCGACCGGATAGCGGGAGGCCGCGTTACAATGAGCAGTTCTTC.

This chain connects TRBV6-6 to TRBJ2-7, with 12 bases identical to TRBD2. The CDR3 contains 15 residues. CDR1 and CDR2 from the germline V gene are MNHNY and SVGAGI (reference sequence). With V trimmed by 5 bases and J by 6 bases, 8 bases remained unmatched. Here the CDR3 DNA reads TGTGCCAGCAGTACCGAACTAGCGGGAGGTTTCGAGCAGTACTTC. It is translated as CASSTELAGGFEQYF.

The chain employs TRBV5-1 and TRBJ2-5; possible D gene TRBD1, 5 bases. Germline V gene lookup returns CDR1 SGHRS and CDR2 YFSETQ. Trimming took 8 bases from V and 2 from J, leaving 28 bases between them. The CDR3 totals 18 residues. The CDR3 region has the DNA TGCGCCAGTGGCCCCGGTATGGGCCGAAGGGGTTCGCAAGAGACCCAGTACTTC. Amino acid sequence: CASGPGMGRRGSQETQYF.

This chain connects TRBV9 to TRBJ2-2; the D is unclear. The CDR3 totals 13 residues. CDR1 and CDR2 from the germline V gene are SGDLS and YYNGEE. Deletions cut 5 bases from V and 1 base from J, with 6 bases between. The CDR3 here is CASSFGNTGELFF. DNA for the CDR3: TGTGCCAGCAGTTTTGGGAACACCGGGGAGCTGTTTTTT.

The CDR3 loop is CASSLAVDNSEYGYTF. The DNA for the CDR3 is TGCGCCAGCAGCTTGGCCGTGGACAATTCTGAGTATGGCTACACCTTC. The chain links TRBV5-1 to TRBJ1-2; D is possibly TRBD1 (5 bases). The germline CDR1 and CDR2 sequences are SGHRS and YFSETQ. This CDR3 has 16 residues. Trimming pared 0 bases from V and 5 bases from J, leaving 17 bases between.

As regards this clone: This CDR3 is also generated by other DNA sequences in the sample. The chain links TRBV7-9 to TRBJ1-1; D gene ambiguous. This CDR3 contains 12 residues. The V gene lost 1 base and the J gene lost 5 bases, with 5 bases spanning the gap. CDR1 and CDR2 from the germline V gene are SEHNR and FQNEAQ (reference sequence). In nucleotides, the CDR3 is TGTGCCAGCAGCTTAGATGGGACTGAAGCTTTCTTT. This translates into CASSLDGTEAFF.

This chain joins TRBV13 and TRBJ2-3, with D perhaps matching TRBD1 or TRBD2 (5 bases each). This CDR3 contains 14 residues. The V gene's germline CDR1 is PRHDT and CDR2 FYEKMQ (reference sequence). Trimming stripped 5 bases from V and 0 bases from J, with 9 bases between. The CDR3 DNA is TGTGCCAGCAGCATACGGGGCAGCACAGATACGCAGTATTTT. The encoded protein is CASSIRGSTDTQYF.

The J gene is TRBJ2-1, the V gene TRBV9, with D maybe TRBD1 (6 bases). Germline assignment: CDR1 SGDLS and CDR2 YYNGEE. The V end lost 1 base, the J end lost 11 bases, and 10 bases lay between the germline ends. CDR3 size: 12 residues. CDR3 nucleotides: TGTGCCAGCAGCGTAAGCGACAGGCAGCAGTTCTTC. It encodes CASSVSDRQQFF.